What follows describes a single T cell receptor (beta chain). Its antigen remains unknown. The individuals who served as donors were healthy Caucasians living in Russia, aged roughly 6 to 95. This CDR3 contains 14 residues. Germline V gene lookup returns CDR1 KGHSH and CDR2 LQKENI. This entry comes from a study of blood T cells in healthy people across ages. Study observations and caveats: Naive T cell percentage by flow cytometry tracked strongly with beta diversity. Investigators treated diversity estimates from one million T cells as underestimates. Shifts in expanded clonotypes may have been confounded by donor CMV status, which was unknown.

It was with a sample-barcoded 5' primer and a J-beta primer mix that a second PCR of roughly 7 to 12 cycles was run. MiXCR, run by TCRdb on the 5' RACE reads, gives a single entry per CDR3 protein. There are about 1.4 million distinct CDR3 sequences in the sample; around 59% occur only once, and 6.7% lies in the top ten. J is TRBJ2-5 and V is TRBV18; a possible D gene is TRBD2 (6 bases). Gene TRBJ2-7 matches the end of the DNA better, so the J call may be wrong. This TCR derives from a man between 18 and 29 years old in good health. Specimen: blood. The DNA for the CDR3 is TGTGCCAGCTCACCTTCCGGGAGCTTCGACGAGCAGTACTTC. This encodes CASSPSGSFDEQYF.